The T cell receptor (beta chain) under discussion was sequenced for a study of cytomegalovirus exposure and HLA in healthy donors. Losses at the gene ends were 6 bases for V and 8 bases for J; bases not matched to a gene: 8. CDR3 length: 13 residues. The germline V gene has CDR1 MNHEY and CDR2 SVGAGI. Donors were ostensibly healthy at sampling, although undocumented immune exposures were probable. 60 Vbeta and 13 Jbeta primers were used in PCR. Using immunoSEQ multiplex PCR, the repertoire was profiled, and TCRdb retains in-frame clones only, with some absent. This table has 170,000 or so clones, around 77% appearing once.

The sequenced material came from PBMCs. This clonotype originated in a woman in her twenties or thirties in good health and CMV-seronegative. The gene calls are TRBV6-5 and TRBJ1-2; 8 bases are shared with TRBD1. CDR3 residues: CASSLGQEGGYTF. The CDR3 DNA reads as TGTGCCAGCAGCTTGGGACAGGAGGGAGGCTACACCTTC.